This TCR beta chain was recovered during a study of T-cell memory formation after mild COVID-19. The CDR3 consists of 15 residues. CDR1 is MGHRA, CDR2 YSYEKL, per germline. V was trimmed by 0 bases and J by 2 bases, leaving 11 bases between them. Notes on the study in general: For contracting clones, CD4+ ones sat mainly in CM and EM, CD8+ in EMRA.

This clonotype has a handful of counts. Its antigen is unidentified. A 5'RACE reaction primed in the constant segment made cDNA libraries of TCR alpha and TCR beta, and these carried sample barcodes and UMIs. TCRdb re-derived calls from the 5' RACE reads in MiXCR, one entry per CDR3 protein. The sample has approximately 500,000 distinct CDR3 sequences, roughly 25% seen once. The rearrangement links TRBV4-1 to TRBJ2-7, with D hard to call. The specimen was PBMCs or a T cell subset sorted from them (not recorded which). The origin of this receptor is an adult woman who had mild COVID-19 (a few samples of this study predate the infection). Cell type and time point are not known. This CDR3 reads CASSQEWTGAYEQYF. CDR3 nucleotides: TGCGCCAGCAGCCAAGAATGGACGGGTGCCTACGAGCAGTACTTC.